The 29 T cell receptor beta chains presented below share a single source sample, sequenced in a study of T cells expressing NK-cell markers. TCRdb reprocessed the 5' RACE reads, keeping one entry per CDR3 protein, no DNA. The sample's table shows about 390,000 distinct CDR3 sequences. The sample consisted of blood T cells: a sorted CD56 or NKG2C T cell subset, CD4+ or CD8+ T cells, or bulk PBMC T cells (not recorded which). These TCRs come from a woman between 50 and 59 years old in good health.

This chain uses TRBV20-1 with TRBJ1-4; TCRdb's D call, TRBD1, is unchecked because there is no DNA. The CDR3 extends over 15 amino acids. Per the germline V gene, CDR1 is DFQATT and CDR2 is SNEGSKA (reference sequence). The CDR3 region is CSARGLGQGSGKLFF.

The gene calls are TRBV12-3 or TRBV12-4 and TRBJ1-1; there is no DNA to check the TCRdb D call of TRBD1. This CDR3 region has 14 residues. The CDR3 here is CASSLGAGATEAFF.

This sequence joins TRBV27 and TRBJ2-5; lacking DNA, the TRBD2 call made by TCRdb goes unchecked. The germline gives CDR1 MNHEY, CDR2 SMNVEV (reference sequence). This CDR3 comprises 12 residues. Here the CDR3 reads CASSLTSETQYF.

J is TRBJ2-1 and V is TRBV12-3 or TRBV12-4; the TCRdb D gene call, TRBD1, has no DNA to confirm it. The CDR3 length is 16 residues. The CDR3 loop reads CASSSRTGVGDNEQFF.

The chain couples TRBV24-1 to TRBJ2-5; the TCRdb call, TRBD1, lacks DNA for checking. The CDR3 is 16 amino acids. Germline assignment: CDR1 KGHDR and CDR2 SFDVKD. CDR3 in amino acids: CATSDSPRTGQETQYF.

V gene TRBV7-9 combines with J gene TRBJ2-2. This CDR3 spans 15 amino acids. Germline V gene sequence: CDR1 SEHNR, CDR2 FQNEAQ (reference sequence). CDR3 in amino acids: CASSLKQRSTGELFF.

The CDR3 protein is CASSLDRGLQETQYF. The rearrangement uses TRBV7-8 and TRBJ2-5; no DNA is available, so the TRBD1 call from TCRdb remains unchecked. This CDR3 region has 15 residues. CDR1 is SGHVS and CDR2 is FQNEAQ in the germline V gene.

The CDR3 reads CASSEGTLGRNTIYF. This sequence joins TRBV9 and TRBJ1-3; the TRBD1 assignment by TCRdb is unverifiable without DNA. Germline assignment: CDR1 SGDLS and CDR2 YYNGEE. The CDR3 has 15 amino acids.

The genes are TRBV10-3 and TRBJ2-2; TCRdb selects TRBD2, and the lack of DNA leaves this call unchecked. The germline gives CDR1 ENHRY, CDR2 SYGVKD. The CDR3 has 13 residues. This chain's CDR3 is CAIRWTDTGELFF.

This chain links TRBV18 with TRBJ2-3. Germline values: CDR1 KGHSH, CDR2 LQKENI. The CDR3 is made up of 16 amino acids. This chain's CDR3 is CASSPNFPGGTDTQYF.

The V gene is TRBV27, the J gene TRBJ2-2; the D call of TRBD2 rests on TCRdb alone, since no DNA is present to check it. This CDR3 is 18 amino acids long. Germline lookup yields CDR1 MNHEY and CDR2 SMNVEV (reference sequence). The CDR3 sequence is CASSQTLGLAVNTGELFF.

The V gene is TRBV10-3, the J gene TRBJ2-7; the TCRdb call, TRBD2, lacks DNA for checking. The CDR3 runs 14 residues. CDR1 is ENHRY, CDR2 SYGVKD, per germline. The CDR3 is CAIKGTSGPYEQYF.

The V call is TRBV15, the J call TRBJ2-5; the TRBD2 assignment by TCRdb is unverifiable without DNA. Germline V gives CDR1 LNHNV, CDR2 YYDKDF (reference sequence). This CDR3 contains 15 residues. CDR3 amino acids: CATNRAGESQETQYF.

This rearrangement joins TRBV6-5 to TRBJ2-3. CDR3 length equals 15 residues. Germline V gene sequence: CDR1 MNHEY, CDR2 SVGAGI. The CDR3 loop reads CASSYEETSTDTQYF.

The chain employs TRBV9 and TRBJ2-1; TCRdb calls TRBD1, which cannot be checked without DNA. CDR3 size: 14 residues. Looked up from germline, CDR1 is SGDLS and CDR2 is YYNGEE. CDR3 region: CASSRDIMGNEQFF.

This sequence joins TRBV15 and TRBJ2-1; the D call from TCRdb, TRBD2, cannot be confirmed without DNA. There are 15 residues in the CDR3. Germline values: CDR1 LNHNV, CDR2 YYDKDF (reference sequence). The CDR3 protein is CATSRGLGLVFEQFF. The variable domain in full, with the rest retrieved from reference TRBV15 and TRBJ2-1, is DAMVIQNPRYQVTQFGKPVTLSCSQTLNHNVMYWYQQKSSQAPKLLFHYYDKDFNNEADTPDNFQSRRPNTSFCFLDIRSPGLGDTAMYLCATSRGLGLVFEQFFGPGTRLTVL.

The gene calls are TRBV12-3 or TRBV12-4 and TRBJ2-7; as DNA is missing, the TRBD2 call by TCRdb cannot be tested. The CDR3 contains 15 residues. The CDR3 sequence is CASSPRTGGLWEQYF.

This rearrangement joins TRBV6-1 to TRBJ1-1; TCRdb gives TRBD1 as the D gene, but with no DNA this cannot be confirmed. CDR3 size: 15 residues. From germline, CDR1 is MNHNS and CDR2 SASEGT. The CDR3 protein is CASSPLDRMNTEAFF.

The chain uses TRBV6-5 and TRBJ2-1; TCRdb reports TRBD2, a call that lacks DNA to check it against. Per germline, CDR1 MNHEY and CDR2 SVGAGI. This CDR3 has 18 amino acids. The CDR3 protein is CASSYPRGSGKNYNEQFF.

The chain has TRBV11-2 and TRBJ2-1; lacking DNA, the TRBD2 call made by TCRdb goes unchecked. Germline V gives CDR1 SGHAT, CDR2 FQNNGV. CDR3 size: 15 residues. This CDR3 reads CASTSVAGRYNEQFF.

The chain uses TRBV15 and TRBJ1-4; there is no DNA to check the TCRdb D call of TRBD1. The CDR3 length is 15 residues. CDR1 is LNHNV, CDR2 YYDKDF, per germline (reference sequence). The CDR3 is CATSRRGQNNEKLFF.

The rearrangement joins TRBV12-3 or TRBV12-4 to TRBJ2-1; as DNA is missing, the TRBD1 call by TCRdb cannot be tested. The CDR3 runs to 16 residues. CDR3 residues: CASSSTRGQGYNEQFF.

The chain combines TRBV27 with TRBJ2-1; no DNA is available, so the TRBD2 call from TCRdb remains unchecked. In germline, CDR1 is MNHEY, CDR2 SMNVEV (reference sequence). The CDR3 consists of 15 residues. The CDR3 sequence: CASSLGRLGVVEQFF.

This chain connects TRBV10-3 to TRBJ2-3; TCRdb picks TRBD2, but there is no DNA to check that call. In germline, CDR1 is ENHRY, CDR2 SYGVKD. CDR3 length: 17 residues. CDR3 sequence reads: CAISGEGGRALTDTQYF.

This rearrangement joins TRBV19 to TRBJ2-3; TCRdb reports TRBD2, a call that lacks DNA to check it against. The germline gives CDR1 LNHDA, CDR2 SQIVND (reference sequence). This CDR3 contains 18 residues. The CDR3 is CASSKGLAGGIGTDTQYF.

This sequence joins TRBV12-3 or TRBV12-4 and TRBJ1-6. The CDR3 is made up of 16 amino acids. This chain's CDR3 is CASSSEGSSYNSPLHF.

The chain employs TRBV15 and TRBJ2-2; TCRdb picks TRBD1, but there is no DNA to check that call. The length of the CDR3 is 16 residues. Per the germline V gene, CDR1 is LNHNV and CDR2 is YYDKDF (reference sequence). CDR3 loop: CATSRVVTGATGELFF.

The J gene is TRBJ2-3, the V gene TRBV12-3 or TRBV12-4; the D gene TCRdb calls, TRBD2, cannot be checked with no DNA. The CDR3 has 16 residues. Here the CDR3 reads CASTTGLAGIPDTQYF.

J is TRBJ2-2 and V is TRBV10-2; the D call of TRBD2 rests on TCRdb alone, since no DNA is present to check it. There are 14 residues in the CDR3. The germline gives CDR1 WSHSY, CDR2 SAAADI. CDR3 region: CASSGLEVTGELFF.